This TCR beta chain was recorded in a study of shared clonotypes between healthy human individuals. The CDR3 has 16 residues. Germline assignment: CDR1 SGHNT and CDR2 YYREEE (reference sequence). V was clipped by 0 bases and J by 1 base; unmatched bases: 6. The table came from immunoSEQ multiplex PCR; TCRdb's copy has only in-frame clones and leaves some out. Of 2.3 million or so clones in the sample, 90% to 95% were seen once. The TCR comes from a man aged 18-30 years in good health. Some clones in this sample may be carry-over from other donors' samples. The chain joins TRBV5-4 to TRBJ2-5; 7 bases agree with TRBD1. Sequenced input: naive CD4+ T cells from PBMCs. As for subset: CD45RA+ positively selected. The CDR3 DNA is TGTGCCAGCAGCTTGGGATTTAGGGGGCCCCAAGAGACCCAGTACTTC. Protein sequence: CASSLGFRGPQETQYF.